Detailed here is one T cell receptor (beta chain). Per the original data handling: Using reference gene primer amplification, nucleated cell counts were estimated. Generated by immunoSEQ multiplex PCR, the TCRdb table keeps only in-frame clones and is missing some. That table supplies the V and J calls and clone size; D and trimming were determined from the DNA. Of about 240,000 clones in the sample, about 80% are singletons; the top ten hold around 9.9%. Germline assignment: CDR1 MGHDK and CDR2 SYGVNS. Losses at the gene ends were 4 bases for V and 1 base for J; bases not matched to a gene: 6. This CDR3 comprises 16 residues. The record originates from a study of blood T cell repertoires in COVID-19. In the study overall: Some COVID-19 samples were acute and others convalescent; all came from the United States, Italy and Spain. T cells, B-cell-depleted T cells, or PBMCs supplied cDNA or gDNA.

The chain has TRBV25-1 and TRBJ2-3, with 9 bases matching TRBD1. The source of this sequence is a woman of 80 years or more with acute or convalescent COVID-19. The material sequenced was peripheral blood. CDR3 coding DNA: TGTGCCAGCAGTGTGGACAGGGGAAGAGGCACAGATACGCAGTATTTT. Residues: CASSVDRGRGTDTQYF.